Listed below are T cell receptor beta chains from one sample, sequenced in a study of blood T cell repertoires in COVID-19. The table came from immunoSEQ multiplex PCR; TCRdb's copy has only in-frame clones and leaves some out. The repertoire has about 210,000 clones, about four fifths of them found once; the top ten carry under 4%. The sequencing input was PBMCs or T cells enriched from blood (not recorded which). These receptors came from a woman aged 25 to 39 who had been exposed to COVID-19. CDR3s leave out the opening cysteine and the closing phenylalanine or tryptophan. D genes are given only for firm matches.

>TRBD1|TRBV4-1|TRBJ1-5
ASSQVVTGVGQPQH
>NA|TRBV18|TRBJ1-1
ASSPETGGDTEAF
>NA|TRBV3-1/TRBV3-2|TRBJ1-2
ASSRNTEGYT
>TRBD1|TRBV18|TRBJ2-6
ASATGTSGANVLT
>TRBD1|TRBV12-3/TRBV12-4|TRBJ1-2
ASGGQGYYGYT
>NA|TRBV13|TRBJ1-1
ASSLNRDTEAF
>TRBD1|TRBV7-2|TRBJ2-4
ASSLALYRGPREAKNIQY
>TRBD2|TRBV28|TRBJ2-3
ASSGGGIADTQY
>NA|TRBV5-1|TRBJ1-6
ASSLSPDNSPLH
>NA|TRBV9|TRBJ1-2
ASSVAPGLYGYT
>TRBD2|TRBV19|TRBJ2-7
ASSKVAGLYEQY
>NA|TRBV6-6|TRBJ2-7
ASRSGGSSYEQY
>NA|TRBV29-1|TRBJ2-4
SVEGGGSGNIQY
>NA|TRBV9|TRBJ1-4
ASSPQGKDEKLF
>TRBD1|TRBV5-6|TRBJ1-1
ASSSNRGTMNTEAF
>NA|TRBV6-5|TRBJ1-2
ASSYSSGGYT
>NA|TRBV5-1|TRBJ1-4
ASSGEATNEKLF
>TRBD1|TRBV29-1|TRBJ1-2
SAEETDRAFYGYT
>NA|TRBV15|TRBJ1-2
ATSRVEDKAGYT
>NA|TRBV29-1|TRBJ2-7
SVEGGYSEQY
>NA|TRBV5-1|TRBJ1-4
ASSLAGGSNEKLF
>TRBD1|TRBV6-2/TRBV6-3|TRBJ2-7
ASSYSTGVEQY
>NA|TRBV11-2|TRBJ1-2
ASSVGGTTYGYT
>NA|TRBV3-1/TRBV3-2|TRBJ2-2
ASSQERGRATGELF
>NA|TRBV18|TRBJ1-2
ASSPGEALRGYT
>NA|TRBV12-3/TRBV12-4|TRBJ1-4
ASSLTGQVSLF
>NA|TRBV30|TRBJ2-5
AWSVNNQETQY
>TRBD2|TRBV6-5|TRBJ2-7
ASSYSVLAGRYEQY
>NA|TRBV30|TRBJ1-2
AWSVLGLGYGYT
>NA|TRBV6-1|TRBJ1-6
ASSEDEGNSPLH
>TRBD2|TRBV4-1|TRBJ2-3
ASSQAAGGGLRGGSTDTQY
>NA|TRBV5-5|TRBJ1-2
ASSLGQDGFSGGYT
>TRBD1|TRBV6-1|TRBJ1-2
ASSELGQGAGGYT
>NA|TRBV12-5|TRBJ1-2
ASGSRGDGYT
>NA|TRBV15|TRBJ2-7
ATSSWTSTYEQY
>TRBD1|TRBV24-1|TRBJ1-1
ATSEGTGAASGKNTEAF
>TRBD1|TRBV3-1/TRBV3-2|TRBJ1-6
ASSNGQGNSPLH
>NA|TRBV19|TRBJ1-2
ASSIGRSSEYGYT
>NA|TRBV5-5|TRBJ2-7
ASSPRTDSYEQY
>TRBD1|TRBV4-1|TRBJ1-2
ASSQVKGATGGYT
>NA|TRBV30|TRBJ1-3
ASSQVSGNTIY
>TRBD2|TRBV9|TRBJ2-5
ASSAGLAGIGGTQY
>TRBD1|TRBV27|TRBJ1-6
ASRGTGSVSASYNSPLH
>NA|TRBV3-1/TRBV3-2|TRBJ2-7
ASSQAVSRGIHEQY
>TRBD1|TRBV5-1|TRBJ2-5
ASSQQGVQETQY
>NA|TRBV7-9|TRBJ2-1
ASSSGSHYNEQF
>NA|TRBV6-5|TRBJ1-1
ASSRSTEAF
>TRBD2|TRBV4-1|TRBJ2-5
ASSQEPSGPPRGTQY
>TRBD2|TRBV20-1|TRBJ2-7
SASLAGGYEQY
>TRBD2|TRBV3-1/TRBV3-2|TRBJ2-5
ASSQGLAGGLQETQY
>TRBD1|TRBV7-2|TRBJ2-7
ASTKSPGQGLGQY
>TRBD1|TRBV5-6|TRBJ1-2
ASSLQGAYGYT
>TRBD2|TRBV10-3|TRBJ2-7
AIRNLAGDYEQY
>NA|TRBV7-9|TRBJ2-7
ASSLDRLSYEQY
>NA|TRBV5-4|TRBJ2-1
ASSLAAGYTPRYNEQF
>TRBD1|TRBV2|TRBJ1-2
ASSLLRDRTNYGYT
>NA|TRBV10-3|TRBJ1-2
AISEVGANYGYT
>NA|TRBV6-5|TRBJ2-6
ASSSLGANVLT
>TRBD2|TRBV7-6|TRBJ2-2
ASRGLGGTGELF